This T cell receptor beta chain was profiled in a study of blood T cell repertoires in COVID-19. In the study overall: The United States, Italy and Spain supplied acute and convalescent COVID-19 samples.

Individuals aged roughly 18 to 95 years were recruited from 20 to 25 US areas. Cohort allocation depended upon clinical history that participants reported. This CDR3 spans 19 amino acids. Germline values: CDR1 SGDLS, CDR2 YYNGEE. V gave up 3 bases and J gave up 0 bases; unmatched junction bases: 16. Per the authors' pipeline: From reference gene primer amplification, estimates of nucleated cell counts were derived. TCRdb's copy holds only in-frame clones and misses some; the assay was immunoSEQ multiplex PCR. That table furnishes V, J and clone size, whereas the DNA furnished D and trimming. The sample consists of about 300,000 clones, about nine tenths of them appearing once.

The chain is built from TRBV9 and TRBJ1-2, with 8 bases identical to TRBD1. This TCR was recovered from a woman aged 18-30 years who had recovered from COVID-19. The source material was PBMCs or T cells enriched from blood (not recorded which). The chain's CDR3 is CASSAPATPGGSSNYGYTF. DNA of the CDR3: TGTGCCAGCAGCGCCCCAGCCACTCCAGGGGGCTCCTCTAACTATGGCTACACCTTC.